Listed below are T cell receptor beta chains from one sample, sequenced in a study of cytomegalovirus exposure and HLA in healthy donors. Data came from immunoSEQ multiplex PCR; TCRdb stores just in-frame clones and leaves some out. Among roughly 60,000 clones listed, roughly 95% were seen once. The sequenced material came from PBMCs. These TCRs come from a woman aged 18-29 years in good health and CMV-seronegative. Each CDR3 is given with its conserved first and last residue. D genes are given only for firm matches. Clone size is shown for a subset of rows, as once, few, many or a class of expanded clone.

V gene	J gene	clone size	D gene	CDR3 protein
TRBV10-3	TRBJ1-3	.	.	CAISQGPTGIGNTIYF
TRBV11-3	TRBJ2-1	.	.	CASTPRGSNEQFF
TRBV5-1	TRBJ2-7	.	TRBD1	CASRSRGQATYEQYF
TRBV9	TRBJ2-5	.	TRBD2	CASSRGGFPQETQYF
TRBV19	TRBJ2-7	.	.	CASSIGSGGGAGYEQYF
TRBV29-1	TRBJ2-6	once	TRBD1	CSVGGQGVAGANVLTF
TRBV18	TRBJ1-1	.	TRBD1	CASSPGTGGFGTEAFF
TRBV19	TRBJ2-5	.	TRBD1	CASSNNPHRGETQYF
TRBV5-4	TRBJ2-7	once	.	CASSPQDRTYEQYF
TRBV19	TRBJ2-7	.	TRBD2	CASSWAGGMSYEQYF
TRBV6-6	TRBJ2-3	.	TRBD1	CASSPDRGRRDTQYF
TRBV9	TRBJ2-7	.	.	CASSVGGVPVYEQYF
TRBV27	TRBJ2-5	once	TRBD2	CASSRRGGKETQYF
TRBV9	TRBJ1-2	.	.	CASSVEDSGSVYGYTF
TRBV2	TRBJ1-4	.	TRBD1	CASNPTGANEKLFF
TRBV19	TRBJ2-5	.	TRBD2	CASSRAGVGLQETQYF
TRBV7-2	TRBJ1-6	.	.	CASSLRQASSYNSPLHF
TRBV9	TRBJ2-5	.	TRBD2	CASSAPSGRHQETQYF